These 27 T cell receptor beta chains were sequenced from one sample in a study of blood T cells in healthy people across ages. For the second PCR, which ran for 7 to 11 cycles, a sample-barcoded 5' primer and a J-beta primer mix were used. TCRdb ran MiXCR on the 5' RACE reads and lists one entry per CDR3 protein. This sample has 580,000 or so distinct CDR3 sequences, with around half found just once. Sequencing was performed on blood. The receptors shown here come from a man older than 75 in good health.

The CDR3 protein is CASTSGRAPYEQYF. The CDR3 nucleotides read TGTGCCAGCACGAGCGGGAGGGCCCCCTACGAGCAGTACTTC. J is TRBJ2-7 and V is TRBV2; 10 bases match TRBD2. The CDR3 sequence is 14 residues long. CDR1 is SNHLY, CDR2 FYNNEI, per germline. V lost 7 bases, J lost 2 bases, and 5 bases stayed unmatched.

This clonotype was counted many times. The V and J genes are TRBV6-6 and TRBJ1-2, with unresolved D. The CDR3 runs to 12 residues. Germline V gene data show CDR1 as MNHNY and CDR2 as SVGAGI (reference sequence). Trimming removed 4 bases at V and 8 bases at J, with 11 bases between. CDR3 residues: CASSFLMEGYTF. The CDR3 DNA sequence: TGTGCCAGCAGTTTTCTAATGGAGGGCTACACCTTC.

The chain is built from TRBV6-5 and TRBJ2-5, with TRBD2 matching over 12 bases. The CDR3 extends over 15 amino acids. Germline-derived CDR1 and CDR2 are MNHEY and SVGAGI. Trimming took 4 bases from V and 7 from J; bases not matched to a gene: 7. The CDR3 DNA reads TGTGCCAGCAGTTGGTTGGCTAGCGGGAGGGGGACCCAGTACTTC. It encodes CASSWLASGRGTQYF.

The rearrangement links TRBV20-1 to TRBJ1-4; TRBD1 agrees at 9 bases. Germline V gene data show CDR1 as DFQATT and CDR2 as SNEGSKA (reference sequence). V lost 3 bases and J lost 7; bases outside the gene matches: 9. This CDR3 region has 15 residues. The CDR3 sequence: CSASVGTGRGEKLFF. CDR3 DNA sequence: TGCAGTGCTAGCGTCGGGACAGGGCGAGGTGAAAAACTGTTTTTT.

The chain carries TRBV7-2 and TRBJ1-1; D is possibly TRBD1 (6 bases). The V gene's germline CDR1 is SGHTA and CDR2 FQGNSA. This CDR3 comprises 13 residues. The V and J ends lost 5 bases and 5 bases respectively, with 12 bases between them. CDR3 in amino acids: CASSIYRATEAFF. CDR3 sequence (DNA): TGTGCCAGCAGCATATACAGGGCTACTGAAGCTTTCTTT.

Comments on this clonotype: This sequence may be a read error, since a much larger clone differs from it by one base. Without the conserved terminal phenylalanine or tryptophan, this CDR3 likely stems from a read error. V usage is TRBV2 and J usage is TRBJ2-1; D uncertain. The CDR3 loop spans 14 amino acids. From germline, CDR1 is SNHLY and CDR2 FYNNEI. V was pared by 7 bases and J by 2 bases, with 12 bases between. For the CDR3, the DNA is TGTGCCAGCACCGCGAGGACGGCCTACAATGAGCAGTTCTTG. It specifies CASTARTAYNEQFL.

This clonotype has only a few counts. The chain couples TRBV20-1 to TRBJ1-2; TRBD1 aligns across 7 bases. J was trimmed by 4 bases and V by 6 bases; bases with no gene match: 11. Germline CDR1 and CDR2: DFQATT and SNEGSKA (reference sequence). This CDR3 is built from 14 residues. CDR3: CSASTGEVTYGYTF. Here the CDR3 DNA reads TGCAGTGCCAGTACAGGGGAAGTCACCTATGGCTACACCTTC.

This clonotype has a handful of counts. The V and J genes are TRBV15 and TRBJ2-5; D uncertain. The germline V gene has CDR1 LNHNV and CDR2 YYDKDF (reference sequence). CDR3 size: 14 residues. Trimming left V 0 bases short and J 1 base short, with 6 bases between. The CDR3 bases are TGTGCCACCAGCAGAGATATCAGCCAAGAGACCCAGTACTTC. Its translation is CATSRDISQETQYF.

The chain joins TRBV6-2 or TRBV6-3 to TRBJ2-1, with 10 bases identical to TRBD2. Germline CDR1 MNHEY, CDR2 SVGEGT. CDR3 length: 17 amino acids. J was trimmed by 10 bases and V by 0 bases; bases with no gene match: 12. The CDR3 reads CASSYSIAGGPTDEQFF. The CDR3 bases are TGTGCCAGCAGTTACTCCATAGCGGGAGGCCCCACCGACGAGCAGTTCTTC.

The chain combines TRBV27 with TRBJ2-1; D possibly matches TRBD1 or TRBD2 (6 bases each). The CDR3 runs 14 residues. Trimming pared 4 bases from V and 5 bases from J, leaving 12 bases between. Germline V lookup: CDR1 MNHEY, CDR2 SMNVEV (reference sequence). The CDR3 spells CASSSWGANNEQFF. The CDR3 coding sequence is TGTGCCAGCAGTTCGTGGGGGGCTAACAATGAGCAGTTCTTC.

A remark on this clonotype: Possible read error: a much larger clone is one base away. V is TRBV7-2 and J is TRBJ2-5; 13 bases are shared with TRBD2. This CDR3 spans 16 amino acids. The germline V gene encodes CDR1 SGHTA and CDR2 FQGNSA. CDR3 sequence: CARSWILAGGRETQYF. As DNA, the CDR3 is TGTGCCCGCAGCTGGATACTAGCGGGAGGGCGAGAGACCCAGTACTTC.

This clonotype was counted between two and nine times. V gene TRBV7-2 combines with J gene TRBJ2-7; 10 bases agree with TRBD1. Germline trimming cut 5 bases from V and 3 bases from J; bases unmatched to any gene: 7. CDR3 size: 15 residues. Per germline, CDR1 SGHTA and CDR2 FQGNSA. The CDR3 DNA reads as TGTGCCAGCAGCCAAACCGGGACAGGGGTCTACGAGCAGTACTTC. Translated, it gives CASSQTGTGVYEQYF. Based on the CDR3 plus reference TRBV7-2 and TRBJ2-7, the full variable domain is GAGVSQSPSNKVTEKGKDVELRCDPISGHTALYWYRQSLGQGLEFLIYFQGNSAPDKSGLPSDRFSAERTGGSVSTLTIQRTQQEDSAVYLCASSQTGTGVYEQYFGPGTRLTVT.

V is TRBV6-2 or TRBV6-3 and J is TRBJ2-2; no firm D call. The V and J ends lost 5 bases and 3 bases respectively, with 10 bases between them. The CDR3 extends over 14 amino acids. The germline CDR1 and CDR2 sequences are MNHEY and SVGEGT. The CDR3 loop reads CASSTSSDTGELFF. CDR3 coding DNA: TGTGCCAGCAGTACCAGCTCTGACACCGGGGAGCTGTTTTTT.

The sample holds a few counts of this clonotype. This rearrangement joins TRBV7-3 to TRBJ2-1, with D perhaps TRBD2 (6 bases). Per germline, CDR1 SGHTA and CDR2 FQGTGA. The V end was cut by 4 bases, the J end by 6 bases, with 19 bases between. This CDR3 has 16 residues. CDR3 sequence: CASSSKAGGNRNEQFF. The CDR3 bases are TGTGCCAGCAGCTCAAAAGCTGGCGGGAACCGCAATGAGCAGTTCTTC.

This clonotype was seen only once. This chain connects TRBV20-1 to TRBJ2-7; weak D call: TRBD2 (5 bases). The germline CDR1 and CDR2 sequences are DFQATT and SNEGSKA (reference sequence). Trimming took off 3 bases at V and 4 bases at J, with 16 bases between the two ends. There are 14 residues in the CDR3. CDR3 DNA sequence: TGCAGTGCTAGTGACGGACTGACCCTTTACGAGCAGTACTTC. The encoded protein is CSASDGLTLYEQYF.

The chain couples TRBV7-9 to TRBJ2-1; TRBD2 is a possible D gene (5 bases). V was pared by 1 base and J by 10 bases, with 11 bases between. Germline lookup yields CDR1 SEHNR and CDR2 FQNEAQ (reference sequence). The length of the CDR3 is 13 residues. This CDR3 reads CASSLGERHEQFF. CDR3 bases: TGTGCCAGCAGCTTAGGGGAGCGGCACGAGCAGTTCTTC.

The chain has TRBV3-1 and TRBJ1-2, with D hard to call. The CDR3 is 13 residues long. The V end lost 2 bases, the J end lost 5 bases, and 9 bases lay between the germline ends. The germline gives CDR1 LGHDT, CDR2 YNNKEL (reference sequence). CDR3 DNA sequence: TGTGCCAGCAGCCAACCTAACTCGTATGGCTACACCTTC. Its protein is CASSQPNSYGYTF.

This chain links TRBV7-9 with TRBJ1-4; D is perhaps TRBD1 (5 bases). The CDR3 runs 15 residues. Germline V lookup: CDR1 SEHNR, CDR2 FQNEAQ (reference sequence). V gave up 5 bases and J gave up 4 bases, with 14 bases separating them. Here the CDR3 reads CASSEQGQGNEKLFF. CDR3 DNA sequence: TGTGCCAGCAGCGAGCAGGGTCAGGGTAATGAAAAACTGTTTTTT.

The chain is built from TRBV5-1 and TRBJ2-7; 9 bases are shared with TRBD1. After removal of 8 bases from V and 5 bases from J, the junction contained 11 bases not matched to a gene. This CDR3 contains 14 residues. CDR1 and CDR2 from the germline V gene are SGHRS and YFSETQ. CDR3 loop: CASTGGQGVHEQYF. CDR3 sequence (DNA): TGCGCCAGTACTGGGGGACAGGGCGTCCACGAGCAGTACTTC. Filled out from reference TRBV5-1 and TRBJ2-7, the complete variable domain reads KAGVTQTPRYLIKTRGQQVTLSCSPISGHRSVSWYQQTPGQGLQFLFEYFSETQRNKGNFPGRFSGRQFSNSRSEMNVSTLELGDSALYLCASTGGQGVHEQYFGPGTRLTVT.

This clonotype was seen a few times. The rearrangement uses TRBV5-1 and TRBJ2-1; maybe TRBD2 (6 bases). The CDR3 consists of 16 residues. Germline V gene lookup returns CDR1 SGHRS and CDR2 YFSETQ. Trimming took off 0 bases at V and 4 bases at J, with 14 bases between the two ends. DNA for the CDR3: TGCGCCAGCAGCTTGGGGCCGGGACTGACATACAATGAGCAGTTCTTC. This sequence encodes CASSLGPGLTYNEQFF.

This clonotype was seen repeatedly, ten times or more. The chain has TRBV6-6 and TRBJ2-3, with 9 bases lining up with TRBD2. Per the germline V gene, CDR1 is MNHNY and CDR2 is SVGAGI (reference sequence). J was trimmed by 4 bases and V by 2 bases; bases with no gene match: 4. CDR3 length: 15 residues. CDR3 sequence (DNA): TGTGCCAGCAGTTACGGTAGCGGGAGCTCAGATACGCAGTATTTT. Residues: CASSYGSGSSDTQYF.

This clonotype occurred a few times. This rearrangement joins TRBV20-1 to TRBJ2-1; 14 bases align to TRBD2. The CDR3 is 14 residues long. V gave up 7 bases and J gave up 8 bases; unmatched junction bases: 7. Germline V gene data show CDR1 as DFQATT and CDR2 as SNEGSKA (reference sequence). The CDR3 protein is CSVLGTSGSYEQFF. The DNA for the CDR3 is TGCAGTGTTCTTGGGACTAGCGGGAGCTATGAGCAGTTCTTC.

This clonotype occurred a few times. This chain uses TRBV7-9 with TRBJ1-1, with 7 bases aligning to TRBD1. This CDR3 spans 14 amino acids. V lost 1 base, J lost 7 bases, and 6 bases stayed unmatched. Germline CDR1 SEHNR, CDR2 FQNEAQ (reference sequence). CDR3 protein: CASSLVGTVHEAFF. For the CDR3, the DNA is TGTGCCAGCAGCTTAGTGGGGACAGTTCATGAAGCTTTCTTT.

This chain uses TRBV7-2 with TRBJ2-1, with 13 bases identical to TRBD2. The germline V gene encodes CDR1 SGHTA and CDR2 FQGNSA. V lost 1 base and J lost 7; bases outside the gene matches: 4. The length of the CDR3 is 16 residues. This CDR3 is CASSLVGTSGVNEQFF. The CDR3 DNA sequence: TGTGCCAGCAGCTTAGTCGGGACTAGCGGGGTTAATGAGCAGTTCTTC.

This clonotype was counted between two and nine times. The V gene is TRBV29-1, the J gene TRBJ2-7, with D tentatively TRBD1 (6 bases). From germline, CDR1 is SQVTM and CDR2 ANQGSEA. The ends were cut back, 7 bases at V and 4 bases at J, with 20 bases in the middle. The CDR3 consists of 14 residues. In DNA form, the CDR3 reads TGCAGCGCCCGCCTCCCGGGACACCTATACGAGCAGTACTTC. Its protein product is CSARLPGHLYEQYF.

The J gene is TRBJ2-3, the V gene TRBV28; no reliable D call. Trimming shortened V by 5 bases and J by 9 bases, and 12 bases separated the two germline ends. CDR3 length equals 12 residues. Germline V gene data show CDR1 as MDHEN and CDR2 as SYDVKM. CDR3 bases: TGTGCCAGCAGTGACTTTTTAGGGACGCAGTATTTT. It yields the protein CASSDFLGTQYF.

The chain recombines TRBV29-1 with TRBJ2-1, with 11 bases fitting TRBD2. The CDR3 runs 15 residues. Looked up from germline, CDR1 is SQVTM and CDR2 is ANQGSEA. Losses at the gene ends were 3 bases for V and 6 bases for J; bases not matched to a gene: 7. CDR3 sequence (DNA): TGCAGCGTTGATATAGCGGGGGGGCCCGGCAATGAGCAGTTCTTC. It translates to CSVDIAGGPGNEQFF.